This TCR beta chain was identified in a study of low-dose radiotherapy and immunotherapy resistance in tumors. At the level of the study: Cohort 1 was given 0.5 Gy fractions every 2 weeks, 6.5 Gy in total.

Documented time point: before trial treatment. This clonotype was picked up many times. Both TCRalpha and TCRbeta chains were reverse transcribed with V-gene-specific primers. With a V-primer adapter and a constant-region primer, TCRs were amplified for around 21 PCR cycles. One entry per CDR3 protein, called by TCRdb with MiXCR from the reads. The table records about 89,000 distinct CDR3 sequences, more than 8.5% of them present only once. Germline V CDR1 and CDR2: SGHRS, YFSETQ. This CDR3 is built from 16 residues. The junction had 12 bases not matched to a gene; V was cut back by 4 bases and J by 5 bases.

The sequenced sample was PBMCs, obtained before treatment. This sequence was found in a male donor with prostate cancer. The chain links TRBV5-1 to TRBJ2-5, with TRBD1 identical over 9 bases. The CDR3 DNA sequence: TGCGCCAGCAGCCCACACAGGGGGCGAATCGGGGAGACCCAGTACTTC. Its protein product is CASSPHRGRIGETQYF. The whole variable domain, filled in from reference TRBV5-1 and TRBJ2-5, reads KAGVTQTPRYLIKTRGQQVTLSCSPISGHRSVSWYQQTPGQGLQFLFEYFSETQRNKGNFPGRFSGRQFSNSRSEMNVSTLELGDSALYLCASSPHRGRIGETQYFGPGTRLLVL.